This record concerns one T cell receptor (beta chain) sequence. Antigen: not known. This entry is derived from a study of CD8 T cells in Susac syndrome. Study-level results: Only a relatively small number of individuals were included in the TCR sequencing and HLA analysis.

V was clipped by 3 bases and J by 2 bases, with 8 bases between them. Germline V gene data show CDR1 as SGHNT and CDR2 as YYREEE (reference sequence). The CDR3 covers 13 residues. Controls matched for age and sex were healthy donors. The TEMRA cells underwent FACS enrichment, while the CD8+ and CD4+ T cells underwent negative isolation. RNA amounts of about 0.5 to 1 ug underwent reverse transcription with random hexamers. The method of amplification for TCR beta CDR3 was immunoSEQ multiplex PCR, covering 54 Vbeta and 13 Jbeta. MiXCR was run by TCRdb on the immunoSEQ multiplex PCR reads, yielding one entry per CDR3 protein. The data contain about 120,000 distinct CDR3 sequences, approximately 91% of them singletons.

This chain connects TRBV5-4 to TRBJ1-2; no firm D call. This clonotype was obtained from a human donor in good health. The sample was CD4+ T cells from PBMCs. CDR3 residues: CASSSDANYGYTF. The CDR3 DNA reads as TGTGCCAGCAGCTCAGACGCGAACTATGGCTACACCTTC.